This TCR beta chain was profiled in a study of blood T cell repertoires in COVID-19. Study-level information: Acute and convalescent COVID-19 samples came from the United States, Italy and Spain. In each case, the material was cDNA or gDNA derived from T cells, B-cell-depleted T cells, or PBMCs.

The authors' processing: Scientists estimated how many nucleated cells there were by amplifying reference gene primers. Assay used: immunoSEQ multiplex PCR; TCRdb lists only in-frame clones, some missing. D and trimming come from the DNA, and the V and J calls and clone size come from that table. This table has 130,000 or so clones, roughly four fifths appearing once. This CDR3 is built from 13 residues. Germline V lookup: CDR1 SGHRS, CDR2 YFSETQ. V was shortened by 6 bases and J by 13 bases, with 20 bases between the two germline ends. This TCR was recovered from a human donor in a cohort sampled during active COVID-19. The chain recombines TRBV5-1 with TRBJ2-1; possible D gene TRBD2, 5 bases. Sequencing was carried out using peripheral blood. As DNA, the CDR3 is TGCGCCAGCAAATTTACGACTGCGGGCTACCAGTTCTTC. This codes for CASKFTTAGYQFF.